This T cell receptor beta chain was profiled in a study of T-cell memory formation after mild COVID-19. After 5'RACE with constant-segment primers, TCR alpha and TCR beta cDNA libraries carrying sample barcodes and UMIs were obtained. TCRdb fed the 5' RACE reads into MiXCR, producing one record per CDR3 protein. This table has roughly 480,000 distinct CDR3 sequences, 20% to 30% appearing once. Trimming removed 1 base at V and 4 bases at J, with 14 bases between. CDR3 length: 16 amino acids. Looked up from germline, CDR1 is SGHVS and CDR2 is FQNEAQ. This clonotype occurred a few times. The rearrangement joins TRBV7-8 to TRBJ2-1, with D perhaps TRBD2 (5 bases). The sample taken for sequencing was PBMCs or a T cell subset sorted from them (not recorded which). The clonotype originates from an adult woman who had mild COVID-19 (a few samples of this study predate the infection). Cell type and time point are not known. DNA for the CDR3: TGTGCCAGCAGCTTAGGGAGGATCGACAAGTACAATGAGCAGTTCTTC. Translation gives CASSLGRIDKYNEQFF.